Here is one T cell receptor beta chain with its context. Other nucleotide sequences in the sample specify the same CDR3. The data originate from a study of shared clonotypes between healthy human individuals. Measured with immunoSEQ multiplex PCR; TCRdb has only the in-frame clones, and not every one. Of approximately 2,000,000 clones in the sample, 85% to 95% are singletons; the top ten hold 0.37%. The V gene lost 1 base and the J gene lost 1 base, with 8 bases spanning the gap. The CDR3 covers 14 residues. Germline lookup yields CDR1 SGDLS and CDR2 YYNGEE. This clonotype was obtained from a man aged 18 to 30 in good health. Some clones in this sample may be carry-over from other donors' samples. V and J are TRBV9 and TRBJ1-1; D gene ambiguous. Sequenced material: naive CD4+ T cells from PBMCs. Subset reported: CD45RA+ positively selected. For the CDR3, the DNA is TGTGCCAGCAGCGTAACTTCGGGGAACACTGAAGCTTTCTTT. Its translation: CASSVTSGNTEAFF.